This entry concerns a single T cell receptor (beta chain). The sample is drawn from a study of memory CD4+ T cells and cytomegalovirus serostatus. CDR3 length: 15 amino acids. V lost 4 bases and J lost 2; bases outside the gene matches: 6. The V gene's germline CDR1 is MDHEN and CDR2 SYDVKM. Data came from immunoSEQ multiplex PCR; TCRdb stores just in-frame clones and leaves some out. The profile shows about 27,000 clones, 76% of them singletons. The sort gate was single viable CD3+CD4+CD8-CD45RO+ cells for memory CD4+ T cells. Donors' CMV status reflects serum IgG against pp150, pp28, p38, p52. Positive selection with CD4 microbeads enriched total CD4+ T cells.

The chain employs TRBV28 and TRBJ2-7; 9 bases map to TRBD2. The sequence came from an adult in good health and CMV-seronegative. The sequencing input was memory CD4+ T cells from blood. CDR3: CASSSPSGDAYEQYF. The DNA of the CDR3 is TGTGCCAGCAGTTCTCCTAGCGGGGATGCCTACGAGCAGTACTTC.